This T cell receptor (beta chain) derives from a study of blood T cells in healthy people across ages. The use of a sample-barcoded 5' primer and a J-beta primer mix characterized a second PCR of about 7 to 12 cycles. Each CDR3 protein gets one entry after TCRdb re-called the 5' RACE reads with MiXCR. There are 730,000 or so distinct CDR3 sequences in the sample; around 40% occur only once, and under 25% lies in the top ten. This clonotype was counted only a few times. Sequences were obtained from blood. The sequence derives from a woman aged 55-69 years in good health.

CDR3 protein: CASSLLGGSGEKLFF. CDR3 DNA: TGTGCCAGCAGCTTACTAGGAGGGAGCGGCGAAAAACTGTTTTTT. The rearrangement uses TRBV7-9 and TRBJ1-4; D unclear. Germline values: CDR1 SEHNR, CDR2 FQNEAQ (reference sequence). V dropped 2 bases and J dropped 8 bases, with 15 bases sitting between them. The CDR3 contains 15 residues.